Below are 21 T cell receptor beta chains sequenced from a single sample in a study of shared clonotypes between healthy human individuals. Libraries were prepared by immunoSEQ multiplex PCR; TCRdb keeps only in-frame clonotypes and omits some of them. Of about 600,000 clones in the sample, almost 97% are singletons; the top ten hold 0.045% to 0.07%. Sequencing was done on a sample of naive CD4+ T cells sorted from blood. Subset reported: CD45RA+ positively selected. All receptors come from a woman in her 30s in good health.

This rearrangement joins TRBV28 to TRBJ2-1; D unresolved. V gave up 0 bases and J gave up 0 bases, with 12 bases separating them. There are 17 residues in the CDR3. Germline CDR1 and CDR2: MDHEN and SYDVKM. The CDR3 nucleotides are TGTGCCAGCAGTTTATGGTACTACTTGAGCTCCTACAATGAGCAGTTCTTC. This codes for CASSLWYYLSSYNEQFF.

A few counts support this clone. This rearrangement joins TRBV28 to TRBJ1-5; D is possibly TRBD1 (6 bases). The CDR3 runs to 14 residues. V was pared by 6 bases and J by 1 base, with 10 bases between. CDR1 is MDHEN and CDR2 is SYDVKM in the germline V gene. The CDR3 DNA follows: TGTGCCAGCAGCAGGGGCTTGAGCAATCAGCCCCAGCATTTT. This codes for CASSRGLSNQPQHF.

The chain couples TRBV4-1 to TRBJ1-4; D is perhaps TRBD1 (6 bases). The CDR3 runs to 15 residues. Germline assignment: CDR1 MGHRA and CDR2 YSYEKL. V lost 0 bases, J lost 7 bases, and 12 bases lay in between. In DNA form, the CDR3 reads TGCGCCAGCAGCCAAGATGGTGGAGGGGGTGAAAAACTGTTTTTT. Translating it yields CASSQDGGGGEKLFF.

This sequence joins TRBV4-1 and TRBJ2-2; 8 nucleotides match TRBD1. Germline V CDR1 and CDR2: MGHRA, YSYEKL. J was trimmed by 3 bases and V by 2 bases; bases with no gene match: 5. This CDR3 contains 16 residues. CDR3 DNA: TGCGCCAGCAGCCAATATACGACAGGGGACACCGGGGAGCTGTTTTTT. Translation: CASSQYTTGDTGELFF.

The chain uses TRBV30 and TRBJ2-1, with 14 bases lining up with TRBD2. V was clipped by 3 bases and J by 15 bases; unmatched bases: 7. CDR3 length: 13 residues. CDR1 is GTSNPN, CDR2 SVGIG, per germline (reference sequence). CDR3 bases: TGTGCCTGGAGGGAGGGACTAGCGGGAGTGTCGTTCTTC. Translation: CAWREGLAGVSFF. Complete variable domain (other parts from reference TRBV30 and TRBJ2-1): SQTIHQWPATLVQPVGSPLSLECTVEGTSNPNLYWYRQAAGRGLQLLFYSVGIGQISSEVPQNLSASRPQDRQFILSSKKLLLSDSGFYLCAWREGLAGVSFFGPGTRLTVL.

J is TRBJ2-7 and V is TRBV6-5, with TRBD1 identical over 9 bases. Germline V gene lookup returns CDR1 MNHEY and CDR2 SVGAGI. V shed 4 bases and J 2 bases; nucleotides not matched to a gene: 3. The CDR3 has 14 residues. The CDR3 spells CASSSGQGTYEQYF. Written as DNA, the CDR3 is TGTGCCAGCAGTTCGGGACAGGGTACCTACGAGCAGTACTTC.

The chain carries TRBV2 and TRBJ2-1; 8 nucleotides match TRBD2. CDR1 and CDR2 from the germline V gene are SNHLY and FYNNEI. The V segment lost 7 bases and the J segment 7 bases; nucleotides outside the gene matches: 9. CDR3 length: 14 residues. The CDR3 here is CASISGGPWNEQFF. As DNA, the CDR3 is TGTGCCAGCATTTCGGGAGGGCCATGGAATGAGCAGTTCTTC. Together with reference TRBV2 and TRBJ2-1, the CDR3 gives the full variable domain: EPEVTQTPSHQVTQMGQEVILRCVPISNHLYFYWYRQILGQKVEFLVSFYNNEISEKSEIFDDQFSVERPDGSNFTLKIRSTKLEDSAMYFCASISGGPWNEQFFGPGTRLTVL.

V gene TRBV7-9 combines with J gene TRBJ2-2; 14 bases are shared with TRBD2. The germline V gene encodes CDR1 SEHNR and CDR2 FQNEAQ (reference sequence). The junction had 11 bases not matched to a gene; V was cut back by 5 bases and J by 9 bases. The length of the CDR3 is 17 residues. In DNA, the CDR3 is TGTGCCAGCAGCCTGCGCCCAGGGACTAGCGGGAGAAGGGAGCTGTTTTTT. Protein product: CASSLRPGTSGRRELFF.

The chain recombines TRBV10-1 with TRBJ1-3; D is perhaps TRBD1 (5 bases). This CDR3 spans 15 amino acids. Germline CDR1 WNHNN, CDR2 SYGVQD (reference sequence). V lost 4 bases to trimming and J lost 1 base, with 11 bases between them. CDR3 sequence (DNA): TGCGCCAGCAGTGCGGGGGGAACTTCTGGAAACACCATATATTTT. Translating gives CASSAGGTSGNTIYF.

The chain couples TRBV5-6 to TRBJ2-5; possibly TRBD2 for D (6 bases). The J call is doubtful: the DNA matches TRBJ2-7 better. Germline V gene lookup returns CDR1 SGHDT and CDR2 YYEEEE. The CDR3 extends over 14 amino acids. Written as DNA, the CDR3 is TGTGCCAGCAGCCATGAAATAGCGGCCCACGAGCAGTACTTC. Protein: CASSHEIAAHEQYF.

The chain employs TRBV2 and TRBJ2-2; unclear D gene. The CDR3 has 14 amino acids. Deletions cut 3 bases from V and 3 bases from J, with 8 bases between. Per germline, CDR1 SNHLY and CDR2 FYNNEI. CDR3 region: CASSDLEDTGELFF. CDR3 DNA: TGTGCCAGCAGTGACCTCGAGGACACCGGGGAGCTGTTTTTT.

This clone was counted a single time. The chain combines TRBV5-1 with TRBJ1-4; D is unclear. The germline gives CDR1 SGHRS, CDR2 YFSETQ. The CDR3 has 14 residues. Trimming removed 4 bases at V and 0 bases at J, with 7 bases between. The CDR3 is CASSASATNEKLFF. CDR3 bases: TGCGCCAGCAGCGCCTCCGCAACTAATGAAAAACTGTTTTTT.

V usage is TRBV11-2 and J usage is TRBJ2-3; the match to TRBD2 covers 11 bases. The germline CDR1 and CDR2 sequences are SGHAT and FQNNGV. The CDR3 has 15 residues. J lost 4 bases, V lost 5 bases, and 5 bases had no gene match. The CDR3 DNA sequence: TGTGCCAGCAGCCCTATGGGACTAGCGGCAGATACGCAGTATTTT. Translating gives CASSPMGLAADTQYF.

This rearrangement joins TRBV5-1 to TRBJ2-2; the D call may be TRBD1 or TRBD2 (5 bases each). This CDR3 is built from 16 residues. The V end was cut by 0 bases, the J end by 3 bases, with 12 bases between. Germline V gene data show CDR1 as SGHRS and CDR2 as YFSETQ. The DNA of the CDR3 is TGCGCCAGCAGCTTGGTTGTGGGGGTCGACACCGGGGAGCTGTTTTTT. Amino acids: CASSLVVGVDTGELFF.

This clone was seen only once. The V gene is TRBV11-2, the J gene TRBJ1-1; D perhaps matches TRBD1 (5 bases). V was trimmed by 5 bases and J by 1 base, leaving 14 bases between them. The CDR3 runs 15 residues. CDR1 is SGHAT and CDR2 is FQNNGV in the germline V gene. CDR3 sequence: CASSTRVSGNTEAFF. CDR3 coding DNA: TGTGCCAGCAGCACCAGGGTTTCGGGGAACACTGAAGCTTTCTTT.

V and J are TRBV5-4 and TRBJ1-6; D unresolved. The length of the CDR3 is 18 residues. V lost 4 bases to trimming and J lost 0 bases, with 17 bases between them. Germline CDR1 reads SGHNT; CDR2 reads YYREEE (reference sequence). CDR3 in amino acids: CASSQKGLRGSYNSPLHF. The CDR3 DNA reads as TGTGCCAGCAGCCAAAAGGGCCTACGGGGCTCCTATAATTCACCCCTCCACTTT.

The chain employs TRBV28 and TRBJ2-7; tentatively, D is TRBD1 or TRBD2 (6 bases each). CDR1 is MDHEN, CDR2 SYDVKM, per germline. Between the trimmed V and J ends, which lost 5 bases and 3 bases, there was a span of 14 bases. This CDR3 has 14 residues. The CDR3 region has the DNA TGTGCCAGCAGTGGGGGGCGTGAATTCTACGAGCAGTACTTC. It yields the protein CASSGGREFYEQYF.

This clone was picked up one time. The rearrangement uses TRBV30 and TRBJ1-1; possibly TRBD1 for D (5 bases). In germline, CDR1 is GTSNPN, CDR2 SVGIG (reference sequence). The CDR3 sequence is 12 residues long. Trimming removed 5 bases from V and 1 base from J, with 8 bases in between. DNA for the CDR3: TGTGCCTGGGGGACGGGGAACACTGAAGCTTTCTTT. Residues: CAWGTGNTEAFF.

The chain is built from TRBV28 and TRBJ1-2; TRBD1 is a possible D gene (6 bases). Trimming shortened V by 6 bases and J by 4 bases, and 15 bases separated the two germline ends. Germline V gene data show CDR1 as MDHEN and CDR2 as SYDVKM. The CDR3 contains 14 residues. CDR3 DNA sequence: TGTGCCAGCAGCGTAACAGGGAAGGGCTATGGCTACACCTTC. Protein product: CASSVTGKGYGYTF.

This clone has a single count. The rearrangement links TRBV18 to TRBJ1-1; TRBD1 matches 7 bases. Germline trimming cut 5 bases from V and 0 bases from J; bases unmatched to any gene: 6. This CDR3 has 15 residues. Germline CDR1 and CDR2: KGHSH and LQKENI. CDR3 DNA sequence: TGTGCCAGCTCAATAGGACAGGCGGTGAACACTGAAGCTTTCTTT. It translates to CASSIGQAVNTEAFF.

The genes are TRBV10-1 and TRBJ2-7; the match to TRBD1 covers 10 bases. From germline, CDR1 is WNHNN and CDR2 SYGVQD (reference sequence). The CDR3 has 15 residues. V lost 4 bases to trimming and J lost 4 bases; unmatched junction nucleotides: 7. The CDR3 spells CASSVYGTGDYEQYF. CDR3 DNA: TGCGCCAGCAGTGTGTACGGGACAGGGGATTACGAGCAGTACTTC.